Sequencing of this T cell receptor beta chain was carried out in a study of T-cell reconstitution after alpha-beta-depleted transplantation in children. This clonotype was recorded a few times. V gave up 6 bases and J gave up 8 bases, with 11 bases separating them. The germline CDR1 and CDR2 sequences are SGHTA and FQGNSA. The CDR3 length is 12 residues. Unique molecular identifiers were incorporated into the prepared TCRbeta library. TCRdb reanalysed the PCR reads using MiXCR and keeps one entry per CDR3 protein. This sample carries fewer than 550,000 distinct CDR3 sequences, 9.5% to 12% of them seen once, and the ten largest clones take approximately 14%.

The specimen was PBMCs, mostly from graft donor cells, collected 180 days after TCRalphabeta/CD19-depleted stem cell transplant. The TCR originated in a female patient aged 2 to 10 who had a stem cell transplant for aplastic anemia, so the T cells may come from the graft donor. The genes are TRBV7-2 and TRBJ2-1, with D unclear. CDR3 region: CASRPDGYEQFF. The CDR3 coding sequence is TGTGCCAGCAGACCCGATGGCTATGAGCAGTTCTTC.